This T cell receptor (beta chain) was identified in a study of human T cells and chemical hapten exposure. Overall study context: Readings were taken at 6 days from patch tests that had applied 0.01% DPC to the upper back.

One entry per CDR3 protein results from TCRdb running MiXCR on the RACE reads. The table lists some 99,000 distinct CDR3 sequences, approximately 8.8% of them singletons. Specified time point: patch test 2, 6 weeks after DPC sensitization. Treatment described: therapeutic diphenylcyclopropenone sensitization with weekly scalp DPC. The V segment lost 6 bases and the J segment 4 bases; nucleotides outside the gene matches: 15. The CDR3 runs 17 residues. Germline CDR1 and CDR2: MNHEY and SMNVEV (reference sequence). The sequenced sample was whole blood, obtained in connection with sensitization to the hapten diphenylcyclopropenone (DPC). This sequence originates from a woman between 35 and 50 years old with alopecia areata. Some clones in this sample may be carry-over from other donors' samples. This chain connects TRBV27 to TRBJ1-3; the match to TRBD1 covers 7 bases. CDR3 region: CASSLRPGRGSGNTIYF. Here the CDR3 DNA reads TGTGCCAGCAGCCTACGTCCGGGCAGGGGGTCCGGAAACACCATATATTTT.